A single sample gave rise to the 30 T cell receptor beta chains below, sequenced in a study of blood T cell repertoires in COVID-19. Sequenced by immunoSEQ multiplex PCR; TCRdb stores in-frame clones only, minus some. The data hold approximately 40,000 clones, with around 92% observed a single time. The specimen was peripheral blood. The receptors come from a woman older than 75 with acute or convalescent COVID-19.

The chain joins TRBV7-3 to TRBJ2-1; possible D gene TRBD2, 5 bases. Germline values: CDR1 SGHTA, CDR2 FQGTGA. CDR3 length: 15 amino acids. Deletions cut 5 bases from V and 7 bases from J, with 18 bases between. The CDR3 DNA sequence: TGTGCCAGCAGCCCAAGCCATACCCCGGGGAATGAGCAGTTCTTC. This translates into CASSPSHTPGNEQFF. Supplemented by reference TRBV7-3 and TRBJ2-1, the full variable domain reads GAGVSQTPSNKVTEKGKYVELRCDPISGHTALYWYRQSLGQGPEFLIYFQGTGAADDSGLPNDRFFAVRPEGSVSTLKIQRTERGDSAVYLCASSPSHTPGNEQFFGPGTRLTVL.

V is TRBV29-1 and J is TRBJ2-1; 9 positions agree with TRBD1. This CDR3 spans 14 amino acids. Trimming removed 7 bases from V and 3 bases from J; junction bases left unmatched: 7. Germline loops: CDR1 SQVTM, CDR2 ANQGSEA. CDR3 coding DNA: TGCAGCGCCGAGAGGGGACAGGGCTACAATGAGCAGTTCTTC. It encodes CSAERGQGYNEQFF.

V usage is TRBV19 and J usage is TRBJ1-1; D gene ambiguous. This CDR3 contains 13 residues. V was shortened by 7 bases and J by 5 bases, with 14 bases between the two germline ends. Germline V gene sequence: CDR1 LNHDA, CDR2 SQIVND (reference sequence). CDR3 residues: CASNAGMWTEAFF. The CDR3 region has the DNA TGTGCCAGTAATGCGGGGATGTGGACTGAAGCTTTCTTT.

The sample holds one count of this clone. The J gene is TRBJ1-1, the V gene TRBV6-5; TRBD1 aligns across 8 bases. Germline CDR1 MNHEY, CDR2 SVGAGI. CDR3 size: 14 residues. Trimming took 7 bases from V and 6 from J; bases not matched to a gene: 10. CDR3 residues: CASNPGQGWAEAFF. DNA of the CDR3: TGTGCCAGCAACCCAGGACAGGGCTGGGCTGAAGCTTTCTTT.

The chain joins TRBV6-6 to TRBJ2-1; D is uncertain. The CDR3 contains 13 residues. V was pared by 6 bases and J by 5 bases, with 11 bases between. Germline V gene sequence: CDR1 MNHNY, CDR2 SVGAGI (reference sequence). In nucleotides, the CDR3 is TGTGCCAGCAGCCTTCCCATAGACAATGAGCAGTTCTTC. Its translation is CASSLPIDNEQFF.

The V gene is TRBV20-1, the J gene TRBJ2-1; D remains ambiguous. V gave up 0 bases and J gave up 8 bases, with 5 bases separating them. In germline, CDR1 is DFQATT, CDR2 SNEGSKA (reference sequence). The length of the CDR3 is 11 residues. The CDR3 DNA is TGCAGTGCTAGAGATCAATATGAGCAGTTCTTC. Its translation: CSARDQYEQFF.

This clone came up a few times. The V gene is TRBV4-1, the J gene TRBJ1-4; TRBD1 aligns across 8 bases. Trimming removed 2 bases from V and 8 bases from J; junction bases left unmatched: 7. The CDR3 has 15 amino acids. CDR1 is MGHRA, CDR2 YSYEKL, per germline. In nucleotides, the CDR3 is TGCGCCAGCAGCCAAAGACGCAGGGGGCACGAAAAACTGTTTTTT. Protein product: CASSQRRRGHEKLFF.

This clone was counted a single time. The rearrangement links TRBV2 to TRBJ2-7, with D uncertain. This CDR3 is 12 amino acids long. Germline V gene data show CDR1 as SNHLY and CDR2 as FYNNEI. V was pared by 5 bases and J by 3 bases, with 8 bases between. CDR3 sequence: CASSPLSYEQYF. In DNA, the CDR3 is TGTGCCAGCAGTCCCCTAAGCTACGAGCAGTACTTC.

The chain links TRBV18 to TRBJ2-1; TRBD1 matches at 10 bases. V dropped 4 bases and J dropped 4; count of bases not matched to a gene: 4. The CDR3 extends over 15 amino acids. CDR1 is KGHSH and CDR2 is LQKENI in the germline V gene. The CDR3 protein is CASSLGTGVYNEQFF. CDR3 nucleotides: TGTGCCAGCTCACTGGGGACAGGGGTTTACAATGAGCAGTTCTTC. Full variable domain (outside the CDR3, taken from reference TRBV18 and TRBJ2-1): NAGVMQNPRHLVRRRGQEARLRCSPMKGHSHVYWYRQLPEEGLKFMVYLQKENIIDESGMPKERFSAEFPKEGPSILRIQQVVRGDSAAYFCASSLGTGVYNEQFFGPGTRLTVL.

The J gene is TRBJ1-2, the V gene TRBV2; TRBD1 aligns across 7 bases. Germline CDR1 is SNHLY and CDR2 is FYNNEI. The CDR3 spans 14 residues. J was trimmed by 4 bases and V by 4 bases; bases with no gene match: 6. The CDR3 nucleotides read TGTGCCAGCAGTGGTCAGGGGGGTTTCTATGGCTACACCTTC. Translation gives CASSGQGGFYGYTF.

This chain uses TRBV5-4 with TRBJ1-4; D is perhaps TRBD1 (6 bases). This CDR3 has 15 residues. Trimming removed 0 bases from V and 7 bases from J, with 13 bases in between. From germline, CDR1 is SGHNT and CDR2 YYREEE (reference sequence). CDR3 DNA sequence: TGTGCCAGCAGCTTGGCAGGGGCGGTCGGTGAAAAACTGTTTTTT. This sequence encodes CASSLAGAVGEKLFF.

This sequence joins TRBV18 and TRBJ2-1; 8 bases map to TRBD2. Germline loops: CDR1 KGHSH, CDR2 LQKENI. V trimming: 0 bases; J trimming: 4 bases; junction bases outside the gene matches: 2. The CDR3 covers 15 residues. CDR3 residues: CASSPPSGGYNEQFF. CDR3 in DNA: TGTGCCAGCTCACCACCGAGCGGGGGATACAATGAGCAGTTCTTC.

This clone was seen once. The rearrangement links TRBV7-6 to TRBJ2-1; 10 bases align to TRBD2. The CDR3 has 15 amino acids. The ends lost 0 bases at V and 6 bases at J; junction bases unmatched: 2. CDR1 SGHVS and CDR2 FNYEAQ come from the germline V gene. CDR3 amino acids: CASSLAGLATNEQFF. In nucleotides, the CDR3 is TGTGCCAGCAGCTTAGCGGGACTAGCGACCAATGAGCAGTTCTTC.

This clone was seen a few times. This sequence joins TRBV6-5 and TRBJ1-2; the match to TRBD1 covers 7 bases. CDR1 is MNHEY, CDR2 SVGAGI, per germline. V shed 7 bases, J shed 8 bases, and the junction held 7 bases outside the gene matches. The CDR3 is 12 amino acids. Here the CDR3 DNA reads TGTGCCAGCAATAACAGGGGAGGCGGCTACACCTTC. Translated, it gives CASNNRGGGYTF.

This chain links TRBV7-9 with TRBJ2-5; D may be TRBD1 (6 bases). The CDR3 runs to 13 residues. CDR1 SEHNR and CDR2 FQNEAQ come from the germline V gene (reference sequence). V was pared by 2 bases and J by 2 bases, with 6 bases between. CDR3 sequence reads: CASSLQGQETQYF. The CDR3 DNA follows: TGTGCCAGCAGCTTACAGGGGCAAGAGACCCAGTACTTC.

The V call is TRBV30, the J call TRBJ1-1; D might be TRBD1 (6 bases). Germline V gene sequence: CDR1 GTSNPN, CDR2 SVGIG (reference sequence). This CDR3 has 14 residues. V shed 2 bases and J shed 2 bases, with 12 bases lying between them. The CDR3 DNA sequence: TGTGCCTGGAGTTATACAGGGTTTAACACTGAAGCTTTCTTT. Its translation: CAWSYTGFNTEAFF.

The CDR3 loop reads CASILGGGLTEAFF. CDR3 nucleotide sequence: TGTGCCAGCATCCTTGGGGGGGGGCTGACTGAAGCTTTCTTT. The V call is TRBV2, the J call TRBJ1-1; possibly TRBD1 for D (6 bases). CDR3 length equals 14 residues. Germline CDR1 SNHLY, CDR2 FYNNEI. Trimming removed 7 bases from V and 5 bases from J, with 17 bases in between.

Note on this clone: Germline and junction disagree at one end, which may indicate a read error. The chain employs TRBV11-2 and TRBJ1-2, with 7 bases that match TRBD1. Germline V gene lookup returns CDR1 SGHAT and CDR2 FQNNGV. The length of the CDR3 is 13 residues. CDR3 coding DNA: TGTGCCAGCAGCTCCCAACCGGACAGGCACATAGACTTC. Its translation: CASSSQPDRHIDF.

This clone has just one count. The J gene is TRBJ1-2, the V gene TRBV7-8; D unclear. The V gene lost 3 bases and the J gene lost 0 bases, with 5 bases spanning the gap. Germline V gene sequence: CDR1 SGHVS, CDR2 FQNEAQ. The CDR3 is 13 amino acids. The CDR3 here is CASSFSTNYGYTF. CDR3 bases: TGTGCCAGCAGCTTTTCCACTAACTATGGCTACACCTTC.

The rearrangement links TRBV5-6 to TRBJ1-4; 10 bases are a match to TRBD1. The trim removed 3 bases at V and 8 bases at J, leaving 1 base unmatched. This CDR3 contains 13 residues. Per germline, CDR1 SGHDT and CDR2 YYEEEE. The CDR3 bases are TGTGCCAGCAGCTGGACAGGGGGGGAAAAACTGTTTTTT. Its translation is CASSWTGGEKLFF. Using reference TRBV5-6 and TRBJ1-4 for the parts outside the CDR3, the full variable domain is DAGVTQSPTHLIKTRGQQVTLRCSPKSGHDTVSWYQQALGQGPQFIFQYYEEEERQRGNFPDRFSGHQFPNYSSELNVNALLLGDSALYLCASSWTGGEKLFFGSGTQLSVL.

The chain recombines TRBV6-2 or TRBV6-3 with TRBJ2-7; 10 bases line up with TRBD1. CDR1 is MNHEY, CDR2 SVGEGT, per germline. This CDR3 region has 17 residues. Trimming removed 6 bases from V and 1 base from J; junction bases left unmatched: 12. CDR3 protein: CASSLRMDRGISYEQYF. CDR3 nucleotide sequence: TGTGCCAGCAGCTTAAGGATGGACAGGGGGATTTCCTACGAGCAGTACTTC.

The rearrangement links TRBV10-3 to TRBJ2-7; 7 bases fit TRBD2. The CDR3 is 13 amino acids. V gave up 4 bases and J gave up 5 bases; unmatched junction bases: 5. Germline CDR1 reads ENHRY; CDR2 reads SYGVKD. CDR3 amino acids: CAISVTGGDEQYF. The CDR3, as DNA: TGTGCCATCAGTGTCACTGGGGGGGACGAGCAGTACTTC.

The rearrangement uses TRBV18 and TRBJ1-1; TRBD1 might be the D (6 bases). CDR3 size: 13 residues. Between the trimmed V and J ends, which lost 4 bases and 0 bases, there was a span of 6 bases. Germline CDR1 and CDR2: KGHSH and LQKENI. The CDR3 sequence: CASSRTVNTEAFF. CDR3 coding DNA: TGTGCCAGCTCACGGACAGTGAACACTGAAGCTTTCTTT.

J is TRBJ1-1 and V is TRBV6-5, with TRBD1 identical over 12 bases. Looked up from germline, CDR1 is MNHEY and CDR2 is SVGAGI. J lost 8 bases, V lost 4 bases, and 11 bases had no gene match. The length of the CDR3 is 16 residues. This CDR3 reads CASSSDLGTGGAEAFF. Here the CDR3 DNA reads TGTGCCAGCAGTTCAGACTTAGGGACAGGGGGCGCCGAAGCTTTCTTT.

The rearrangement links TRBV19 to TRBJ1-2, with D possibly TRBD1 on 6 matching bases. The germline V and J ends were trimmed by 9 bases and 0 bases, with 17 bases remaining between them. CDR3 length: 15 residues. Per germline, CDR1 LNHDA and CDR2 SQIVND (reference sequence). In DNA form, the CDR3 reads TGTGCCAGCCTACCCGGACAGTACCCTAACTATGGCTACACCTTC. Translated, it gives CASLPGQYPNYGYTF.

J is TRBJ2-1 and V is TRBV7-3; 12 bases fit TRBD1. V gave up 0 bases and J gave up 8 bases; unmatched junction bases: 2. From germline, CDR1 is SGHTA and CDR2 FQGTGA. The CDR3 is 15 amino acids. CDR3 bases: TGTGCCAGCAGCTTAACGGGACAGGGGGCCGATGAGCAGTTCTTC. Its translation is CASSLTGQGADEQFF.

The chain links TRBV5-1 to TRBJ2-3; tentative D call: TRBD1 (5 bases). The V end was cut by 1 base, the J end by 6 bases, with 12 bases between. CDR3 length equals 14 residues. The germline gives CDR1 SGHRS, CDR2 YFSETQ. The CDR3 here is CASSLSTAGDTQYF. The CDR3, as DNA: TGCGCCAGCAGCTTGTCGACCGCAGGGGATACGCAGTATTTT.

The chain has TRBV6-2 or TRBV6-3 and TRBJ1-2; 10 bases are a match to TRBD1. The trim removed 3 bases at V and 4 bases at J, leaving 2 bases unmatched. Germline V gene data show CDR1 as MNHEY and CDR2 as SVGEGT. The CDR3 is 14 amino acids. The CDR3 loop reads CASSYRDRGYGYTF. For the CDR3, the DNA is TGTGCCAGCAGTTATAGGGACAGGGGCTATGGCTACACCTTC.

The chain couples TRBV5-5 to TRBJ1-4; D is perhaps TRBD1 (5 bases). Germline V gene sequence: CDR1 SGHKS, CDR2 YYEKEE (reference sequence). The CDR3 is 11 amino acids. Trimming shortened V by 7 bases and J by 13 bases, and 14 bases separated the two germline ends. The CDR3, as DNA: TGTGCCAGCGTGCAGGGACTTAGACTGTTTTTT. This gives the protein CASVQGLRLFF.

This clone was observed a few times. The chain has TRBV20-1 and TRBJ1-6; D is possibly TRBD1 (6 bases). This CDR3 spans 16 amino acids. Germline V gives CDR1 DFQATT, CDR2 SNEGSKA (reference sequence). V lost 3 bases and J lost 6, with 18 bases in between. The CDR3 loop is CSASGEGVRSNSPLHF. In DNA, the CDR3 is TGCAGTGCTAGTGGGGAGGGGGTCAGGTCTAATTCACCCCTCCACTTT.